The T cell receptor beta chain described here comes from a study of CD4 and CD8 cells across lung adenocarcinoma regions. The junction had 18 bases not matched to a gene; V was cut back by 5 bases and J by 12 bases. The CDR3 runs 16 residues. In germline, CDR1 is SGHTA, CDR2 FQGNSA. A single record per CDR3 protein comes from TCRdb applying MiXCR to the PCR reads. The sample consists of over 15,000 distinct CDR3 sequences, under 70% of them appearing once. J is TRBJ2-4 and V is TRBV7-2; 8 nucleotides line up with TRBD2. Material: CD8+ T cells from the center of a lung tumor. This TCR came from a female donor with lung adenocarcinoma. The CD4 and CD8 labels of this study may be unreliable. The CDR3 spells CASSAGGLRAKDTQYF. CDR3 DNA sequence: TGTGCCAGCAGCGCGGGGGGACTGAGAGCCAAAGATACTCAGTACTTC.